This TCR beta chain was sequenced in a study of CD8+CD57+ T cells in acquired aplastic anemia. CDR3 length: 13 residues. Germline values: CDR1 SGHTA, CDR2 FQGNSA. The ends were cut back, 5 bases at V and 1 base at J, with 8 bases in the middle. Flow cytometry had shown expanded CD8+CD57+ cells in the patients chosen for sequencing. This clonotype occurred many times. CDR3 and TCR beta VDJ profiling relied on a genomic DNA template. TCRdb re-analysed the reads in MiXCR, keeping a single row per CDR3 protein. The sample has 200,000 to 250,000 distinct CDR3 sequences, less than 60% seen once. The source material was sorted CD4+, CD8+, or CD8+CD57+ T cells (not recorded which) from PBMCs. The receptor comes from a human donor with aplastic anemia. The chain employs TRBV7-2 and TRBJ1-2; D is undetermined. DNA of the CDR3: TGTGCCAGCAGCCCCGTTGTTAACTATGGCTACACCTTC. Its translation: CASSPVVNYGYTF.